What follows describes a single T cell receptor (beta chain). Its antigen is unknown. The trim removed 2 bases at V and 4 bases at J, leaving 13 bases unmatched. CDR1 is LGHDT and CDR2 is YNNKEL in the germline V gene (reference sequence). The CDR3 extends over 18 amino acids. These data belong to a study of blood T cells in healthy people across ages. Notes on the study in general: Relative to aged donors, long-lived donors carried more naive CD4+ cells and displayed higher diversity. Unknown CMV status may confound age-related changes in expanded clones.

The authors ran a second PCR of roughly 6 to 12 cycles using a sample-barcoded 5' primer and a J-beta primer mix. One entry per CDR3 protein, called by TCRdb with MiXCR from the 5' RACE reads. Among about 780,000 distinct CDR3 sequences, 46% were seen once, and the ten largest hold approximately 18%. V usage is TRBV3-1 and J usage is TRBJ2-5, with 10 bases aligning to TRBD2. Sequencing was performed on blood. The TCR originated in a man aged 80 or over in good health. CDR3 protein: CASSQRRRTSGMGETQYF. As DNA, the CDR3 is TGTGCCAGCAGCCAACGGCGTAGGACTAGCGGAATGGGAGAGACCCAGTACTTC.